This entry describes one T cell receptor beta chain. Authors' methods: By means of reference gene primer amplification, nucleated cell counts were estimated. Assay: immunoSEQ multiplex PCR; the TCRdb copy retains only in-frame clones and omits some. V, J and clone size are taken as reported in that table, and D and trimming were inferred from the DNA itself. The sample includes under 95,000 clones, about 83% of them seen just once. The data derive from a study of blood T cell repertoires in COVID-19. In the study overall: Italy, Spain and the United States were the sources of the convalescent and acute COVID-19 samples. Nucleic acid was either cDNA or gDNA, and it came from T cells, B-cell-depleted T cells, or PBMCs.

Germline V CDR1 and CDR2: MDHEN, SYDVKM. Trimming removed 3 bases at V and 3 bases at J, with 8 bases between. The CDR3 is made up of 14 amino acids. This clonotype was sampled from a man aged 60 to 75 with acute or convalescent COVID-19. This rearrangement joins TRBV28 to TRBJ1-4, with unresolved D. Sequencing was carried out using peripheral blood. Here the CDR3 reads CASSFPASNEKLFF. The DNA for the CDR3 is TGTGCCAGCAGTTTCCCCGCGTCTAATGAAAAACTGTTTTTT.